This T cell receptor (beta chain) was sequenced during a study of early T cells in non-severe SARS-CoV-2 infection. Study-level information: Investigators sequenced bulk RNA drawn from unsorted whole blood, and chains remained unpaired. The study's findings and limits: VDJdb matching skewed toward anti-spike CD8 responses, missing private and CD4 specificities.

cDNA molecules, individually, were tagged with unique molecular identifiers. TCRdb recomputed calls from the 5' RACE reads with MiXCR, one row per CDR3 protein. The sample shows about 89,000 distinct CDR3 sequences, approximately 16% of them seen only once. This clonotype was counted many times. Its target is not known. The CDR3 runs to 11 residues. Germline values: CDR1 MNHNY, CDR2 SVGAGI (reference sequence). V gave up 4 bases and J gave up 7 bases; unmatched junction bases: 1. V and J are TRBV6-6 and TRBJ2-7, with TRBD2 matching over 7 bases. The receptor comes from an adult who was a healthcare worker with PCR-confirmed SARS-CoV-2 infection or an uninfected control (not recorded which). Sequences were derived from whole blood, sampled at baseline. The CDR3 here is CASSSGREQYF. For the CDR3, the DNA is TGTGCCAGCAGTTCCGGGAGGGAGCAGTACTTC.